The T cell receptor beta chain under discussion was sequenced for a study of blood T cell repertoires in COVID-19 (TCRdb year 2020). General notes on the study: Samples from collaborators originated in the United States, Italy and Spain and spanned both the acute and convalescent phases of COVID-19. A freely available public database, intended as a resource for researchers studying the immune response to SARS-CoV-2, is where the repertoires were released. The samples were drawn from the first 160 participants of the ongoing ImmuneRACE study and from 950 to 1,500 subjects provided by 6 global collaborators. Subjects who had been exposed to COVID-19, were actively infected with it, or had recovered from it provided the deeply sampled blood TCRbeta repertoires that made up the dataset. Where available, HLA class I and class II types were taken from metadata supplied by the sample provider and were not determined by assay-based typing. Nearly every sample came with metadata listing a de-identified subject ID, COVID-19 status, age in years and sex. The prospective study material was composed of cDNA or gDNA derived from T cells, B-cell-depleted T cells, or PBMCs. Beyond this particular receptor, the publication reports: The quantity of clinical and demographic metadata differed by source and by participant and was supplied without curation.

Enrolling through a virtual design, the prospective study's participants ranged in age from roughly 18 to 95 years and lived across around 25 United States geographic areas. To assign participants to cohorts, the prospective study relied on clinical history that participants themselves reported in a screening survey and a study questionnaire. A participant counted as exposed if, within 2 weeks of entering the study, that participant had been in contact with someone who had a PCR-confirmed or clinician-diagnosed COVID-19 case. In the prospective study, whole blood, serum and a nasopharyngeal or oropharyngeal swab were collected from each participant by mobile phlebotomists. Over an approximately 2-month period, participants in the prospective study had the option of providing additional blood draws and questionnaires. Blood samples from the prospective study were shipped frozen or at room temperature prior to DNA extraction.

TCRbeta CDR3 regions were amplified from genomic DNA using the immunoSEQ Assay, a bias-controlled multiplex PCR. The paper's processing steps were these. Nucleated cell counts per sample were estimated from amplification of reference gene primers within the assay. To quantify the absolute abundance of each unique TCRbeta CDR3 rearrangement, sequence reads were collapsed and filtered. For each sample, productive Simpson clonality was calculated as the square root of Simpson's diversity index over productive rearrangements. TCRdb holds this immuneACCESS table with in-frame rearrangements only. Some clones are missing; in checked studies, unresolved V genes explain under half, and the rest has no known cause. V and J calls and clone size come straight from that table; D and trimming were deduced from the DNA. The sample records around 340,000 clones, 88% of which are singletons. Under 1.2% of the sample lies in the top ten.

This clone appeared a single time. Its binding antigen is unknown. No much larger clone exists at a distance of one base, and base qualities are not known. The germline V and J ends show losses of 4 bases and 4 bases respectively, and no gene match explains 13 bases of the junction. The germline V gene (reference sequence) specifies LGHDT as CDR1 and YNNKEL as CDR2. The CDR3 measures 18 amino acids from cysteine to phenylalanine. Here the CDR3 DNA is all that survives: 54 bases in frame from base 1. This sequence was found in a woman aged 25 to 39 who had been exposed to COVID-19. The chain was built from TRBV3-1 (or the pseudogene TRBV3-2) and TRBJ1-6, and TRBD1 aligns with 7 junction nucleotides. The sequencing sample was made of PBMCs or T cells enriched from blood (not recorded which). The CDR3 reads CASSPVLGTAKYNSPLHF. The DNA sequence is given as TGTGCCAGCAGCCCCGTGCTCGGGACAGCGAAGTATAATTCACCCCTCCACTTT.